The T cell receptor beta chain under discussion was sequenced for a study of post-analysis software for immune sequencing data. Across the whole study: Courses of disease covered relapsing-remitting, secondary progressive and progressive-relapsing multiple sclerosis. General study points: When patients were compared with controls, about 5 TRBV segments were more frequent, TRBV5-6, TRBV5-1 and TRBV20-1 among them.

CDR1 and CDR2 from the germline V gene are SGHVS and FNYEAQ. This CDR3 is built from 17 residues. Unmatched junction bases numbered 17, after V lost 8 bases and J lost 3 bases. Worth noting for this clonotype: The antigen is not known.

Unique molecular identifiers were present in the TCR beta cDNA libraries. In TCRdb, the PCR reads were re-called with MiXCR into one record per CDR3 protein. This table holds 740,000 or so distinct CDR3 sequences, roughly 50% found once. This TCR was recovered from a girl aged 10 to 17 with multiple sclerosis. Specimen: blood. This chain connects TRBV7-6 to TRBJ2-5, with 8 bases lining up with TRBD2. The CDR3 DNA reads TGTGCCAGCTCTCCCGGGATTGCGGGGGGACTCGAAGAGACCCAGTACTTC. This gives the protein CASSPGIAGGLEETQYF.